A selection of T cell receptor beta chains follows, all from one sample in a study of T-cell reconstitution after alpha-beta-depleted transplantation in children. Each CDR3 protein is one row after TCRdb ran MiXCR on the PCR reads. In the table there are 450,000 to 600,000 distinct CDR3 sequences, approximately 12% of which are singletons. Sequenced here: PBMCs, mostly from graft donor cells, sampled 360 days after TCRalphabeta/CD19-depleted stem cell transplant. Source of these receptors: a male patient aged 5 to 17 who had a stem cell transplant for acute myeloid leukemia, so the T cells may come from the graft donor. The CDR3 runs from the conserved cysteine through the conserved F or W. A D gene is named only where the DNA matches it firmly. Not all rows give a size; the values are once, few, many and, for expanded clones, a class.

j_call | clone_size | d_call | v_call | cdr3_nt | cdr3_aa
TRBJ2-3 | many | TRBD2 | TRBV4-3 | TGCGCCAGCAGCCAACGACTAGCGGCTGGCACAGATACGCAGTATTTT | CASSQRLAAGTDTQYF
TRBJ1-5 | NA | NA | TRBV19 | TGTGCCAGTAGATGGGGGGCGGCGAGCAATCAGCCCCAGCATTTT | CASRWGAASNQPQHF
TRBJ2-3 | many | TRBD2 | TRBV28 | TGTGCCAGCAGTTCCCGGGGTAGCGGGATATTCCCCGGTCACACAGATACGCAGTATTTT | CASSSRGSGIFPGHTDTQYF
TRBJ1-1 | few | TRBD1 | TRBV3-1 | TGTGCCAGCAGCCATCGGGACAGGGGGCCTGTGGGAGGCACTGAAGCTTTCTTT | CASSHRDRGPVGGTEAFF
TRBJ2-5 | few | TRBD1 | TRBV7-2 | TGTGCCAGCAGCTTAGCGTACGGACAGGATGGAGAGACCCAGTACTTC | CASSLAYGQDGETQYF
TRBJ2-7 | many | NA | TRBV29-1 | TGCAGTGTGTCGGGACCGGGCGGTTACGAGCAGTACTTC | CSVSGPGGYEQYF
TRBJ2-5 | few | NA | TRBV12-3/TRBV12-4 | TGTGCCAGCAGTTTAGGCGGCAGCTACCAAGAGACCCAGTACTTC | CASSLGGSYQETQYF
TRBJ2-1 | NA | NA | TRBV15 | TGTGCCACCAGCAGAGAGGCGGGGGCCTCCTACAATGAGCAGTTCTTC | CATSREAGASYNEQFF
TRBJ2-1 | NA | TRBD2 | TRBV13 | TGTGCCAGCCTAGGACTAGCGGGGTCCTACAATGAGCAGTTCTTC | CASLGLAGSYNEQFF
TRBJ2-1 | NA | TRBD2 | TRBV28 | TGTGCCAGCAGTTTATTAGCTAGCGGGACCTACAATGAGCAGTTCTTC | CASSLLASGTYNEQFF
TRBJ1-1 | NA | NA | TRBV14 | TGTGCCAGCAGCTATTGCGCGGGAGGGGAAGGACTCACTGAAGCTTTCTTT | CASSYCAGGEGLTEAFF
TRBJ2-7 | few | NA | TRBV18 | TGTGCCAGCTCACCACAGGCTTCCTACGAGCAGTACTTC | CASSPQASYEQYF
TRBJ2-5 | many | NA | TRBV7-2 | TGTGCCAGCAGCTTAGTAGTGGCCAGACAAGAGACCCAGTACTTC | CASSLVVARQETQYF
TRBJ2-1 | NA | TRBD2 | TRBV3-1 | TGTGCCAGCAGAACGACTAGAGCGGGAGTTGGAGAGCAGTTCTTC | CASRTTRAGVGEQFF
TRBJ2-7 | many | NA | TRBV29-1 | TGCAGCGTTGAGGGACAAGGACCCTCGGGGGAGCAGTACTTC | CSVEGQGPSGEQYF
TRBJ2-5 | many | NA | TRBV25-1 | TGTGCCAGCAGTGAAATACGGGGTCCCAGCGAGACCCAGTACTTC | CASSEIRGPSETQYF
TRBJ2-1 | NA | NA | TRBV7-6 | TGTGCCAGCAGCTTAGGGCCCCCGCGGCCCGGTGGGGATGAGCAGTTCTTC | CASSLGPPRPGGDEQFF
TRBJ2-1 | many | TRBD2 | TRBV12-3/TRBV12-4 | TGTGCCAGCAGTTTATTGACTAGCGGACCGTACAATGAGCAGTTCTTC | CASSLLTSGPYNEQFF
TRBJ2-1 | many | NA | TRBV5-1 | TGCGCCAGCAGCCCGAACCCCTCGACTGGCCACAATGAGCAGTTCTTC | CASSPNPSTGHNEQFF
TRBJ2-3 | many | TRBD2 | TRBV6-5 | TGTGCCAGCAGGCCTCTTGGGACTAGGGGGACGATCACAGATACGCAGTATTTT | CASRPLGTRGTITDTQYF
TRBJ2-7 | NA | TRBD1 | TRBV5-1 | TGCGCCAGCAGCCTCAAGGGGGCAGGGCGCCAAGGATCGTACGAGCAGTACTTC | CASSLKGAGRQGSYEQYF
TRBJ2-5 | NA | TRBD2 | TRBV11-2 | TGTGCCAGCAGCAAGCGGGGATTTCTAGCGGGGATACAAGAGACCCAGTACTTC | CASSKRGFLAGIQETQYF
TRBJ2-3 | few | NA | TRBV7-6 | TGTGCCAGCAGCTCCCAAGGGGGGCCCACCGATACGCAGTATTTT | CASSSQGGPTDTQYF
TRBJ2-7 | NA | TRBD2 | TRBV11-2 | TGTGCCAGCAGCTTTGCGGGAGCCTGGGCGTACGAGCAGTACTTC | CASSFAGAWAYEQYF
TRBJ2-7 | NA | TRBD2 | TRBV4-1 | TGCGCCAGCAGCCAAGAGGAAGGGAAGGTAGCGGGGATAACCTACGAGCAGTACTTC | CASSQEEGKVAGITYEQYF
TRBJ2-5 | NA | TRBD1 | TRBV7-3 | TGTGCCAGCAGCTTCCTGACAGGGCCTCAAGAGACCCAGTACTTC | CASSFLTGPQETQYF
TRBJ2-7 | many | TRBD1 | TRBV28 | TGTGCCAGCAGGAGAGGGAACAGGGGGCGCGAGCAGTACTTC | CASRRGNRGREQYF